This TCR beta chain is from a study of regulatory T cells. Study-level findings and limits: Hydrophobic residues at CDR3 positions 6 and 7 were enriched in conventional CD4+ T cells of CD3G-deficient patients.

The CDR3 is made up of 13 amino acids. Germline lookup yields CDR1 LNHDA and CDR2 SQIVND (reference sequence). The ends were cut back, 6 bases at V and 1 base at J, with 9 bases in the middle. The PCR used 52 TRBV and 13 TRBJ primers. The table came from immunoSEQ multiplex PCR; TCRdb's copy has only in-frame clones and leaves some out. The sample includes over 30,000 clones, over 90% of them seen just once. All CD3G-deficient patients showed autoimmunity, more severe in two. CD4+ T cells were divided by sorting: CD25-high CD127-low Tregs, CD25-low CD127-high conventional cells. Concerning this clone: The antigen is not known.

This sequence joins TRBV19 and TRBJ1-1; D remains unclear. Material: conventional CD4+ T cells sorted from blood. The sequence was collected from a child aged 2 to 15 with CD3G deficiency. The CDR3, as DNA: TGTGCCAGTAGCGCGAGGGCGAACACTGAAGCTTTCTTT. Translation gives CASSARANTEAFF.